This TCR beta chain was documented in a study of beta chain features in type 1 diabetes. On the study more broadly: In age, gender and cell yields, patients were similar to healthy donors. Study results and caveats: cDNA-based sequencing might over-represent cells highly expressing TCR. Moderate yet significant TCRB CDR3 shortening was seen in Type 1 diabetes patients in all four CD4+ subsets.

Turning to this clone: Its antigen remains unknown. In the same sample, other DNA sequences code for this CDR3.

Expressed TCRB transcripts were sequenced because the entire RNA isolate underwent reverse transcription. Some clones are missing from TCRdb's copy, which holds only in-frame ones; the method was immunoSEQ multiplex PCR. This sample has 300,000 to 450,000 clones, with 9.6% found just once. Sample: central memory CD4+ T cells from blood. This TCR was recovered from a young man with type 1 diabetes.

In nucleotides, the CDR3 is TGTGCCAGCAAGGGCGATGCTTGGGGGACCCAGTACTTC. As protein: CASKGDAWGTQYF. The chain couples TRBV2 to TRBJ2-5; D uncertain. This CDR3 has 13 amino acids. Per germline, CDR1 SNHLY and CDR2 FYNNEI. V lost 7 bases and J 7 bases, leaving 16 bases between the germline ends.